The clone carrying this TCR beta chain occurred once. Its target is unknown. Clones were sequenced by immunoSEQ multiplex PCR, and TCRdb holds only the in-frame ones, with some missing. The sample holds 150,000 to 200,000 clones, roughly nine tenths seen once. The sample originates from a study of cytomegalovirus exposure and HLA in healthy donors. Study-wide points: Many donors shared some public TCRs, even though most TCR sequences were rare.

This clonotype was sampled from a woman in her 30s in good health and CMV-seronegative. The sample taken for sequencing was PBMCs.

The CDR3 sequence is CASSRGPGQGSEAFF. In DNA form, the CDR3 reads TGCGCCAGCAGCCGCGGCCCGGGACAGGGGAGTGAAGCTTTCTTT. The chain joins TRBV4-1 to TRBJ1-1, with 10 bases matching TRBD1. The V segment lost 4 bases and the J segment 7 bases; nucleotides outside the gene matches: 9. Germline V CDR1 and CDR2: MGHRA, YSYEKL. This CDR3 spans 15 amino acids.